Shown below are 29 T cell receptor beta chains from a single sample sequenced in a study of regulatory T cells in long-lasting Graves disease. CDR3 regions were amplified by Arm-PCR using iRepertoire HTBI primers to build TCR beta libraries. One entry per CDR3 protein, called by TCRdb with MiXCR from the multiplex PCR reads. Of 350,000 to 550,000 distinct CDR3 sequences detected, around 15% appear once; the ten largest clones hold more than 15%. Specified time point: newly diagnosed GD, antithyroid drugs for less than 3 months. PBMC RNA served as the TCR library source. The sample was also reused in another study, on T cells in Graves' hyperthyroidism and ophthalmopathy.

The starting material was peripheral blood mononuclear cells (PBMCs), obtained at new diagnosis, from a patient treated with antithyroid drugs. The receptors were sampled from a woman in her forties or fifties with Graves disease.

The table lists this clonotype with a few counts. This may stem from a read error, because a much larger clone lies one nucleotide away. The CDR3 ends on some other residue instead of the conserved phenylalanine or tryptophan, so this is likely a read error. This chain uses TRBV6-1 with TRBJ2-2; TRBD1 aligns across 10 bases. CDR1 is MNHNS, CDR2 SASEGT, per germline. Trimming cost V 6 bases and J 7 bases; bases outside gene matches: 8. The CDR3 extends over 15 amino acids. The CDR3 sequence: CASRWGTGEGGELFL. CDR3 nucleotides: TGTGCCAGCAGATGGGGGACAGGGGAGGGCGGGGAGCTGTTTCTT.

This clonotype was seen many times. The chain uses TRBV6-4 and TRBJ2-2, with 10 bases aligning to TRBD2. Trimming at V came to 10 bases and at J to 6 bases, leaving 20 bases not matched to a gene. Germline CDR1 and CDR2: MRHNA and SNTAGT. CDR3 length equals 18 residues. The DNA of the CDR3 is TGTGCCATCCGAATCCAAGCGGGAGGGCCGGTGGGCGCCGGGGAGCTGTTTTTT. Protein product: CAIRIQAGGPVGAGELFF.

The chain couples TRBV7-9 to TRBJ1-4; perhaps TRBD1 as D (5 bases). The CDR3 has 14 amino acids. V lost 5 bases and J 6 bases, leaving 13 bases between the germline ends. CDR1 and CDR2 from the germline V gene are SEHNR and FQNEAQ (reference sequence). The DNA of the CDR3 is TGTGCCAGCAGCCCGGAGCCAGGGTATGAAAAACTGTTTTTT. Translating gives CASSPEPGYEKLFF.

The table lists this clonotype with many counts. The chain links TRBV10-3 to TRBJ1-1, with TRBD1 as a possible D gene (6 bases). V lost 7 bases and J lost 5, with 11 bases in between. CDR1 is ENHRY and CDR2 is SYGVKD in the germline V gene. CDR3 size: 12 residues. The CDR3 bases are TGTGCCATCAACAAAGGGGGGACTGAAGCTTTCTTT. This codes for CAINKGGTEAFF.

At least ten counts were recorded for this clonotype. The chain has TRBV7-8 and TRBJ2-3, with 13 bases fitting TRBD2. Per the germline V gene, CDR1 is SGHVS and CDR2 is FQNEAQ. The CDR3 length is 16 residues. V lost 7 bases, J lost 6 bases, and 10 bases stayed unmatched. The CDR3 bases are TGTGCCAGCACCGGGACTAGCGGGATGAGGGTTGATACGCAGTATTTT. Translation gives CASTGTSGMRVDTQYF. Full variable domain (missing parts from reference TRBV7-8 and TRBJ2-3): GAGVSQSPRYKVAKRGQDVALRCDPISGHVSLFWYQQALGQGPEFLTYFQNEAQLDKSGLPSDRFFAERPEGSVSTLKIQRTQQEDSAVYLCASTGTSGMRVDTQYFGPGTRLTVL.

This chain joins TRBV9 and TRBJ2-2; no reliable D call. CDR1 and CDR2 (germline): SGDLS, YYNGEE. V gave up 0 bases and J gave up 3 bases, with 6 bases separating them. This CDR3 comprises 14 residues. CDR3 bases: TGTGCCAGCAGCGTAGATCTGGACACCGGGGAGCTGTTTTTT. This translates into CASSVDLDTGELFF.

This clonotype was found a few times. The gene calls are TRBV10-3 and TRBJ1-1; D is unclear. The CDR3 consists of 14 residues. Germline CDR1 reads ENHRY; CDR2 reads SYGVKD. V lost 0 bases to trimming and J lost 5 bases, with 10 bases between them. CDR3 bases: TGTGCCATCAGTGAGTCAGGAGGAGAGACTGAAGCTTTCTTT. It specifies CAISESGGETEAFF.

This clonotype was observed a handful of times. This chain connects TRBV5-6 to TRBJ2-2, with 13 bases matching TRBD2. V shed 4 bases and J 7 bases; nucleotides not matched to a gene: 10. CDR1 is SGHDT and CDR2 is YYEEEE in the germline V gene. The CDR3 length is 17 residues. In DNA form, the CDR3 reads TGTGCCAGCAGCCGAAGGACTAGCGGGAGTGTGAGCGGGGAGCTGTTTTTT. As protein: CASSRRTSGSVSGELFF.

Comment on this clonotype: A read error may explain this, as a much larger clone is one base away. The chain recombines TRBV28 with TRBJ1-2; 8 nucleotides line up with TRBD1. The CDR3 spans 13 residues. Germline assignment: CDR1 MDHEN and CDR2 SYDVKM. V lost 10 bases to trimming and J lost 2 bases; unmatched junction nucleotides: 6. For the CDR3, the DNA is TGTGCCACCAAACAGGGGGAGAACTATGGCTACACCTTC. Translation: CATKQGENYGYTF.

This clonotype has a count of ten or more. The chain has TRBV7-2 and TRBJ2-7; D not certain. The CDR3 covers 14 residues. V was clipped by 3 bases and J by 3 bases, with 12 bases between them. Per the germline V gene, CDR1 is SGHTA and CDR2 is FQGNSA. The CDR3 DNA is TGTGCCAGCAGCTTTGGCAGGCACCACTACGAGCAGTACTTC. It yields the protein CASSFGRHHYEQYF.

This clonotype was observed a handful of times. The chain carries TRBV2 and TRBJ1-5, with a possible D match to TRBD1 (6 bases). CDR3 length equals 15 residues. Trimming pared 6 bases from V and 3 bases from J, leaving 15 bases between. Germline V gene lookup returns CDR1 SNHLY and CDR2 FYNNEI. The chain's CDR3 is CASREAGGHNQPQHF. CDR3 sequence (DNA): TGTGCCAGCAGGGAGGCGGGGGGCCACAATCAGCCCCAGCATTTT.

This clonotype occurred a few times. The DNA of the CDR3 is TGCAGTGCTAGAGATTGGCCTATCGGAGGGGAGCTGTTTTTT. Protein: CSARDWPIGGELFF. The chain carries TRBV20-1 and TRBJ2-2; D call uncertain. The CDR3 covers 14 residues. Germline CDR1 DFQATT, CDR2 SNEGSKA (reference sequence). The germline V and J ends were trimmed by 0 bases and 8 bases, with 13 bases remaining between them.

This clonotype was detected many times. The V and J genes are TRBV6-1 and TRBJ1-2, with D perhaps TRBD1 (5 bases). The germline CDR1 and CDR2 sequences are MNHNS and SASEGT. V shed 5 bases and J shed 3 bases, with 19 bases lying between them. The CDR3 is 16 residues long. The CDR3 sequence is CASSLLGDPGDYGYTF. DNA for the CDR3: TGTGCCAGCAGTCTACTAGGGGACCCGGGGGACTATGGCTACACCTTC.

In its sample, this clonotype was seen a few times. The chain recombines TRBV12-3 or TRBV12-4 with TRBJ2-7, with 8 nucleotides matching TRBD2. This CDR3 is 14 amino acids long. Trimming removed 6 bases from V and 6 bases from J; junction bases left unmatched: 10. CDR3 sequence reads: CASSSGLGGSEQYF. The DNA of the CDR3 is TGTGCCAGCAGCTCGGGACTAGGAGGGAGCGAGCAGTACTTC.

This clonotype appeared a single time. Just one base apart from a much larger clone, this may be a read error. V gene TRBV7-2 combines with J gene TRBJ2-5, with TRBD2 identical over 8 bases. The end of the DNA fits TRBJ2-7 better, so the J call may be wrong. CDR1 and CDR2 from the germline V gene are SGHTA and FQGNSA. The CDR3 runs to 15 residues. The CDR3 DNA reads as TGTGCCAGCAGCTTAGGAGCGGGAGCCCGGTGCGAGCAGTACTTC. Protein: CASSLGAGARCEQYF.

The chain joins TRBV6-2 or TRBV6-3 to TRBJ2-7, with D perhaps matching TRBD1 or TRBD2 (5 bases each). Germline assignment: CDR1 MNHEY and CDR2 SVGEGT. This CDR3 contains 14 residues. V was cut by 7 bases and J by 7 bases, with 20 bases left in between. The CDR3 loop reads CASIGTASVGEQYF. The CDR3 DNA reads TGTGCCAGCATTGGGACGGCCTCGGTGGGAGAGCAGTACTTC.

The CDR3 coding sequence is TGTGCCAGCAGTGAATTCCAGAACACTGAAGCTTTCTTT. Amino acids: CASSEFQNTEAFF. The chain uses TRBV6-1 and TRBJ1-1; D gene unclear. The CDR3 length is 13 residues. In germline, CDR1 is MNHNS, CDR2 SASEGT. The V and J ends lost 2 bases and 1 base respectively, with 5 bases between them.

The rearrangement links TRBV9 to TRBJ2-7; TRBD1 agrees at 8 bases. This CDR3 contains 15 residues. The V segment lost 3 bases and the J segment 5 bases; nucleotides outside the gene matches: 10. The germline V gene has CDR1 SGDLS and CDR2 YYNGEE. The CDR3 region is CASSASGQGIDEQYF. The CDR3 DNA reads as TGTGCCAGCAGCGCCTCAGGACAGGGTATCGACGAGCAGTACTTC.

This clonotype was detected once. The rearrangement uses TRBV10-3 and TRBJ1-1, with 7 nucleotides matching TRBD1. Per germline, CDR1 ENHRY and CDR2 SYGVKD. The V segment lost 10 bases and the J segment 4 bases; nucleotides outside the gene matches: 9. The CDR3 consists of 13 residues. The CDR3 DNA follows: TGTGCCACCCTTACGGGACAGAGCACTGAAGCTTTCTTT. Translation gives CATLTGQSTEAFF.

This clonotype was seen repeatedly, ten times or more. The gene calls are TRBV30 and TRBJ2-1; 9 bases agree with TRBD2. This CDR3 region has 11 residues. CDR1 is GTSNPN, CDR2 SVGIG, per germline (reference sequence). V shed 8 bases, J shed 7 bases, and the junction held 3 bases outside the gene matches. The CDR3 sequence is CAGTSRNEQFF. Written as DNA, the CDR3 is TGTGCCGGGACTAGCAGGAATGAGCAGTTCTTC. The whole variable domain, remainder taken from reference TRBV30 and TRBJ2-1, is SQTIHQWPATLVQPVGSPLSLECTVEGTSNPNLYWYRQAAGRGLQLLFYSVGIGQISSEVPQNLSASRPQDRQFILSSKKLLLSDSGFYLCAGTSRNEQFFGPGTRLTVL.

This clonotype was recorded only once. An end of the junction differs from the germline gene, which may be a read error. V usage is TRBV29-1 and J usage is TRBJ2-7, with D hard to call. Germline V gives CDR1 SQVTM, CDR2 ANQGSEA. The CDR3 spans 10 residues. The CDR3 DNA reads as TGCAGCGTTGGGGGTGACGAGCGGTACTTC. It codes for CSVGGDERYF.

This clonotype has just a few counts. A much larger clone differs by one base, so this may be a read error. V and J are TRBV7-3 and TRBJ2-3; TRBD2 aligns across 8 bases. Germline V gene lookup returns CDR1 SGHTA and CDR2 FQGTGA. V shed 4 bases and J 1 base; nucleotides not matched to a gene: 1. This CDR3 comprises 14 residues. The CDR3 loop is CASSYSGGTDTQYF. The CDR3 region has the DNA TGTGCCAGCAGCTATAGCGGGGGCACAGATACGCAGTATTTT.

The sample holds many counts of this clonotype. This chain links TRBV28 with TRBJ2-7; 11 nucleotides agree with TRBD1. The CDR3 loop spans 16 amino acids. The trim removed 5 bases at V and 3 bases at J, leaving 9 bases unmatched. CDR1 is MDHEN and CDR2 is SYDVKM in the germline V gene. As DNA, the CDR3 is TGTGCCAGCAGTCCGGGCGGACAGGGGGCTATCTACGAGCAGTACTTC. Translation gives CASSPGGQGAIYEQYF.

In nucleotides, the CDR3 is TGTGCCAGCAGCCCCTACAACCACCTCTCTCCTTACAATGAGCAGTTCTTC. This translates into CASSPYNHLSPYNEQFF. The V call is TRBV7-6, the J call TRBJ2-1; D uncertain. This CDR3 region has 17 residues. Germline CDR1 SGHVS, CDR2 FNYEAQ. Trimming cost V 5 bases and J 4 bases, with 21 bases left between them.

The table lists this clonotype with many counts. The gene calls are TRBV20-1 and TRBJ2-3; 11 bases match TRBD2. Germline V CDR1 and CDR2: DFQATT, SNEGSKA (reference sequence). With 6 bases clipped from V and 4 bases from J, the junction kept 24 bases outside the gene matches. CDR3 length: 20 amino acids. The CDR3 sequence is CSAGRTLGVLAGVSADTQYF. CDR3 coding DNA: TGCAGTGCAGGGAGGACCCTAGGTGTACTAGCGGGAGTGTCGGCAGATACGCAGTATTTT.

With respect to this clonotype: A much more abundant neighbour one base away suggests this may be a read error. V and J are TRBV4-1 and TRBJ2-5; TRBD2 matches at 10 bases. Looked up from germline, CDR1 is MGHRA and CDR2 is YSYEKL. CDR3 length: 16 residues. This CDR3 is CASSQGAGGPRENQYF. CDR3 nucleotide sequence: TGCGCCAGCAGCCAAGGAGCGGGAGGGCCGCGAGAGAACCAGTACTTC.

This clonotype was seen repeatedly, ten times or more. The gene calls are TRBV5-1 and TRBJ1-1; D remains unclear. The CDR3 covers 15 residues. Germline CDR1 is SGHRS and CDR2 is YFSETQ. Trimming removed 0 bases at V and 5 bases at J, with 14 bases between. The DNA for the CDR3 is TGCGCCAGCAGCTTGGTGGGAAACCTCAAAACTGAAGCTTTCTTT. Its translation: CASSLVGNLKTEAFF.

This clonotype was counted many times. The genes are TRBV11-2 and TRBJ2-7; possible D gene TRBD2, 6 bases. The CDR3 is 14 amino acids. The germline CDR1 and CDR2 sequences are SGHAT and FQNNGV. V lost 3 bases and J lost 6, with 15 bases in between. The CDR3 DNA follows: TGTGCCAGCAGCTTCGAGGGACTCACCGCCGAGCAGTACTTC. Translated, it gives CASSFEGLTAEQYF.

J is TRBJ2-5 and V is TRBV5-1, with D possibly being TRBD2 (6 bases). In germline, CDR1 is SGHRS, CDR2 YFSETQ. The V end was cut by 4 bases, the J end by 1 base, with 14 bases between. The CDR3 loop spans 15 amino acids. CDR3 in amino acids: CASSPGAGPQETQYF. The DNA for the CDR3 is TGCGCCAGCAGCCCAGGAGCGGGCCCCCAAGAGACCCAGTACTTC.